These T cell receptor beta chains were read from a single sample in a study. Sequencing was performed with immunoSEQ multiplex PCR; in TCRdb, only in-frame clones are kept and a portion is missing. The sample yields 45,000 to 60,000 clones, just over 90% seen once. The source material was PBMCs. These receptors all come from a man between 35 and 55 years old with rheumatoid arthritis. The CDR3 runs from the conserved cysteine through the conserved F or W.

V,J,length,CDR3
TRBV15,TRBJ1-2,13,CATSSDRVYGYTF
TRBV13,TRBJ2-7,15,CASSHGLAGIYEQYF
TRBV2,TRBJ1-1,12,CASSDPNTEAFF
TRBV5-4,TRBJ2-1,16,CASSSGLAGGEDKQFF
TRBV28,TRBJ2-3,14,CASSSSGPRDTQYF
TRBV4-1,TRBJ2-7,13,CASSQLWGDEQYF
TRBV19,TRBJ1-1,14,CASTTTGGGTEAFF
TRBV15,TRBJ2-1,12,CATSRAYNEQFF
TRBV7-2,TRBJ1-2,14,CASSLQRGPYGYTF
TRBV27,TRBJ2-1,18,CASSFKRLVGLRVHEQFF
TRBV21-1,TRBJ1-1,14,CASSPRDRGTEAFF
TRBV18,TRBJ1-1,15,CASSPRTNMNTEAFF
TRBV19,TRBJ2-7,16,CASSIQPGQYSYEQYF
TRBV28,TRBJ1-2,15,CASSLLTGTTYGYTF
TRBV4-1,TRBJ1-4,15,CASSQRSWGGEKLFF
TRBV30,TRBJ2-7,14,CAWISRDKSYEQYF
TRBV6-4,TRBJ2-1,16,CASSDSASEPYNEQFF
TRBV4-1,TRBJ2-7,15,CASSQDQGTSYEQYF
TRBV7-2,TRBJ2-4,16,CASSLLLGQAKNIQYF
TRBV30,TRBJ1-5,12,CAWSVRGGAQHF
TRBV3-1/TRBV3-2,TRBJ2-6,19,CASSQLLGQGAHGANVLTF
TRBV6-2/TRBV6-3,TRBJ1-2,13,CASSYNRNYGYTF
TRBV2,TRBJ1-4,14,CASNLRTGREKLFF
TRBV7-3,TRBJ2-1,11,CASSDGGEQFF
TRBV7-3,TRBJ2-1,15,CASSLTGDSYNEQFF
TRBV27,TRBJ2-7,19,CASIPNRAGGMIGSYEQYF
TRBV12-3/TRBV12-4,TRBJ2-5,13,CASSFDAKETQYF
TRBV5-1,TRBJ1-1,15,CASSLNGQTNTEAFF
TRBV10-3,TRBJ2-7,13,CAIRGDSPYEQYF
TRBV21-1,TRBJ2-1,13,CAELSFRYNEQFF
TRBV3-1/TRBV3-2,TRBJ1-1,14,CASSLQGVNTEAFF
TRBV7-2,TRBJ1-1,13,CASSFEGRAQAFF
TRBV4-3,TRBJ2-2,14,CASSQEAIGGELFF
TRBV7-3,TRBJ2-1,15,CASSRDSAIINEQFF
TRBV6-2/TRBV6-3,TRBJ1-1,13,CASSYRAVTEAFF
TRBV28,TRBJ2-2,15,CASVQRDKITGELFF
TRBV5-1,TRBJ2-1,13,CASRNRGEHEQFF
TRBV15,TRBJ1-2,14,CATSRAGLGAGYTF
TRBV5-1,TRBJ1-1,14,CASSLTSQNTEAFF
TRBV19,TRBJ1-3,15,CASSLERGPGNTIYF